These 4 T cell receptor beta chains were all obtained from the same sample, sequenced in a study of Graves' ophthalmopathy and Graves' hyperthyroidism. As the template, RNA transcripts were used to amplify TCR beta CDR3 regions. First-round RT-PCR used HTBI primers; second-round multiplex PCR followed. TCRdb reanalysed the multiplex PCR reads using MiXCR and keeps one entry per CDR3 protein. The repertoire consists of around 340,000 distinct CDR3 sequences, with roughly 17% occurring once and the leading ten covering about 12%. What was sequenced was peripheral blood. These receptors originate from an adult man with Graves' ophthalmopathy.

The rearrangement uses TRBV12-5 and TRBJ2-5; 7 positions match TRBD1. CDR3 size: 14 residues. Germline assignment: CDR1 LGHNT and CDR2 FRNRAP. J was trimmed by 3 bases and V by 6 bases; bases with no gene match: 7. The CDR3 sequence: CASGPPGQKETQYF. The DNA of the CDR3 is TGTGCTAGTGGCCCCCCGGGACAGAAAGAGACCCAGTACTTC. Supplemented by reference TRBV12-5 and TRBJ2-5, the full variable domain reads DARVTQTPRHKVTEMGQEVTMRCQPILGHNTVFWYRQTMMQGLELLAYFRNRAPLDDSGMPKDRFSAEMPDATLATLKIQPSEPRDSAVYFCASGPPGQKETQYFGPGTRLLVL.

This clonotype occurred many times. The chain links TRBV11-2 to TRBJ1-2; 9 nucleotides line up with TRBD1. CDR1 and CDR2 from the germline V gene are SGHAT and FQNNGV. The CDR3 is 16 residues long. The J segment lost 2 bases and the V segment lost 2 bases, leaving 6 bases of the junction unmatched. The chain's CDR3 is CASSLWAGQGNYGYTF. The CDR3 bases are TGTGCCAGCAGCTTATGGGCAGGACAGGGGAACTATGGCTACACCTTC.

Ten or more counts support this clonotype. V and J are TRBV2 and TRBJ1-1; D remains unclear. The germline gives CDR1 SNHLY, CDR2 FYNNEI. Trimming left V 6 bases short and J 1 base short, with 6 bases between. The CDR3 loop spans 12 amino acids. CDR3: CASRRKNTEAFF. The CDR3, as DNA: TGTGCCAGCAGGAGGAAGAACACTGAAGCTTTCTTT.

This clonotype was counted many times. The CDR3 loop is CASSTQGGVMEQYF. CDR3 DNA sequence: TGTGCCAGCAGTACACAGGGGGGGGTTATGGAACAGTACTTC. The chain combines TRBV7-2 with TRBJ2-7; a weak D match, TRBD1 (8 bases). CDR3 length equals 14 residues. From germline, CDR1 is SGHTA and CDR2 FQGNSA. V gave up 6 bases and J gave up 10 bases, with 22 bases separating them.